The 19 T cell receptor beta chains presented below share a single source sample, sequenced in a study of blood T cell repertoires in COVID-19 (dated by TCRdb to the early 2020s). Receptor libraries were prepared by the immunoSEQ multiplex PCR assay. Drawn from immuneACCESS, this table holds only the in-frame rearrangements with V and J called that TCRdb kept. Clones are partly lost; checked studies trace under half to an unresolved V gene and leave the rest unexplained. For this sample there are around 180,000 clones; more than 75% appear just once. The ten largest clones represent around a sixth of the sample. Sequences were obtained from peripheral blood. The receptors come from a person aged 65-85 years with COVID-19, enrolled during active disease.

This clone was counted between two and nine times. This rearrangement joins TRBV2 to TRBJ1-5; 8 nucleotides match TRBD1. V dropped 3 bases and J dropped 4; count of bases not matched to a gene: 5. Germline V gene sequence: CDR1 SNHLY, CDR2 FYNNEI. The length of the CDR3 is 15 residues. CDR3 region: CASSERTGRNQPQHF. The CDR3 DNA follows: TGTGCCAGCAGTGAGAGGACAGGGCGAAATCAGCCCCAGCATTTT.

This sequence joins TRBV9 and TRBJ2-2; D is ambiguous. V shed 0 bases and J shed 3 bases, with 9 bases lying between them. CDR3 size: 15 residues. Germline CDR1 reads SGDLS; CDR2 reads YYNGEE. The CDR3 bases are TGTGCCAGCAGCGTAGAGATATCAGACACCGGGGAGCTGTTTTTT. Protein product: CASSVEISDTGELFF.

This chain uses TRBV28 with TRBJ1-5; D gene ambiguous. Per the germline V gene, CDR1 is MDHEN and CDR2 is SYDVKM. Trimming removed 3 bases at V and 4 bases at J, with 7 bases between. CDR3 length: 13 residues. The CDR3, as DNA: TGTGCCAGCAGTTTGTGGAGGAATCAGCCCCAGCATTTT. Amino acid sequence: CASSLWRNQPQHF.

DNA of the CDR3: TGTGCCAGCAGCACGGGACAGCGGAACACCGGGGAGCTGTTTTTT. Protein product: CASSTGQRNTGELFF. The chain uses TRBV5-4 and TRBJ2-2; 7 bases match TRBD1. Germline V gives CDR1 SGHNT, CDR2 YYREEE (reference sequence). Unmatched junction bases numbered 4, after V lost 4 bases and J lost 1 base. The CDR3 extends over 15 amino acids.

This chain connects TRBV5-1 to TRBJ2-1, with TRBD2 identical over 10 bases. V lost 0 bases to trimming and J lost 3 bases; unmatched junction nucleotides: 3. CDR1 SGHRS and CDR2 YFSETQ come from the germline V gene. The CDR3 loop spans 16 amino acids. CDR3: CASSLVSSGSYNEQFF. In DNA, the CDR3 is TGCGCCAGCAGCTTGGTTTCTAGCGGGAGCTACAATGAGCAGTTCTTC.

The chain links TRBV20-1 to TRBJ2-1; no firm D call. Trimming left V 8 bases short and J 4 bases short, with 9 bases between. Per the germline V gene, CDR1 is DFQATT and CDR2 is SNEGSKA (reference sequence). This CDR3 has 11 residues. CDR3 residues: CSSGDYNEQFF. The CDR3 nucleotides read TGCAGTTCCGGTGATTACAATGAGCAGTTCTTC.

The rearrangement joins TRBV30 to TRBJ1-2; D is undetermined. The CDR3 totals 13 residues. V lost 0 bases and J 2 bases, leaving 7 bases between the germline ends. The germline gives CDR1 GTSNPN, CDR2 SVGIG (reference sequence). The CDR3 region is CAWSVLHNYGYTF. CDR3 bases: TGTGCCTGGAGTGTACTCCACAACTATGGCTACACCTTC.

The V call is TRBV6-4, the J call TRBJ1-6; D gene unclear. CDR1 is MRHNA and CDR2 is SNTAGT in the germline V gene. The V and J ends lost 6 bases and 9 bases respectively, with 12 bases between them. The CDR3 has 13 residues. The chain's CDR3 is CASSQEVSSPLHF. CDR3 coding DNA: TGTGCCAGCAGCCAGGAAGTGAGTTCACCCCTCCACTTT.

The chain recombines TRBV3-1 (or the pseudogene TRBV3-2) with TRBJ2-3; possibly TRBD2 for D (6 bases). Germline CDR1 LGHDT, CDR2 YNNKEL (reference sequence). This CDR3 comprises 15 residues. V dropped 5 bases and J dropped 2 bases, with 14 bases sitting between them. The CDR3 coding sequence is TGTGCCAGCAGCAACAGAGGGCGGGACACAGATACGCAGTATTTT. Translation: CASSNRGRDTDTQYF.

The chain joins TRBV3-1 (or the pseudogene TRBV3-2) to TRBJ2-5; 7 bases match TRBD2. The CDR3 totals 14 residues. Losses at the gene ends were 2 bases for V and 0 bases for J; bases not matched to a gene: 0. CDR1 LGHDT and CDR2 YNNKEL come from the germline V gene (reference sequence). CDR3: CASSQRGDQETQYF. The CDR3 nucleotides read TGTGCCAGCAGCCAACGGGGGGACCAAGAGACCCAGTACTTC.

The J gene is TRBJ1-4, the V gene TRBV7-3; TRBD1 might be the D (5 bases). Between the trimmed V and J ends, which lost 5 bases and 8 bases, there was a span of 12 bases. The CDR3 is 13 amino acids. Germline V gene sequence: CDR1 SGHTA, CDR2 FQGTGA. CDR3 sequence (DNA): TGTGCCAGCAGCCCAGGGCCAGAGGAAAAACTGTTTTTT. The encoded protein is CASSPGPEEKLFF.

This clone was observed a few times. The V gene is TRBV7-2, the J gene TRBJ1-3; D ambiguous. CDR3 size: 15 residues. The V end lost 8 bases, the J end lost 0 bases, and 14 bases lay between the germline ends. CDR1 and CDR2 (germline): SGHTA, FQGNSA. The CDR3: CASRLGGNSGNTIYF. CDR3 DNA sequence: TGTGCCAGCCGGCTAGGCGGAAACTCTGGAAACACCATATATTTT.

The chain joins TRBV28 to TRBJ2-1; 10 bases align to TRBD2. The junction had 7 bases not matched to a gene; V was cut back by 6 bases and J by 8 bases. In germline, CDR1 is MDHEN, CDR2 SYDVKM. The CDR3 totals 14 residues. CDR3 sequence (DNA): TGTGCCAGCAGCCTAGCGGGGGTTGACTATGAGCAGTTCTTC. The encoded protein is CASSLAGVDYEQFF.

This chain uses TRBV5-1 with TRBJ2-5; D remains ambiguous. CDR3 size: 15 residues. V gave up 4 bases and J gave up 1 base, with 14 bases separating them. Looked up from germline, CDR1 is SGHRS and CDR2 is YFSETQ. The CDR3 reads CASSPARSLQETQYF. The CDR3 DNA is TGCGCCAGCAGCCCCGCTAGGTCCCTCCAAGAGACCCAGTACTTC.

This clone has more than one count but fewer than ten. The chain links TRBV6-2 or TRBV6-3 to TRBJ2-7; TRBD2 matches at 7 bases. Germline values: CDR1 MNHEY, CDR2 SVGEGT. The ends lost 4 bases at V and 3 bases at J; junction bases unmatched: 12. The CDR3 covers 16 residues. CDR3 nucleotide sequence: TGTGCCAGCAGTTCCAACCCTAGCGGCCACTACTACGAGCAGTACTTC. Residues: CASSSNPSGHYYEQYF.

CDR3 sequence reads: CASSLGPGMNTEAFF. In nucleotides, the CDR3 is TGTGCCAGCAGCTTAGGCCCAGGGATGAACACTGAAGCTTTCTTT. This rearrangement joins TRBV7-3 to TRBJ1-1; tentative D call: TRBD1 (5 bases). There are 15 residues in the CDR3. Germline CDR1 and CDR2: SGHTA and FQGTGA. Trimming left V 2 bases short and J 0 bases short, with 10 bases between.

The chain combines TRBV5-1 with TRBJ2-3, with D perhaps TRBD2 (5 bases). CDR3 size: 15 residues. Germline V lookup: CDR1 SGHRS, CDR2 YFSETQ. The V end lost 4 bases, the J end lost 3 bases, and 15 bases lay between the germline ends. Here the CDR3 DNA reads TGCGCCAGCAGCCCTACTCCTTTAGCGACAGATACGCAGTATTTT. Its translation is CASSPTPLATDTQYF.

V and J are TRBV14 and TRBJ1-4; D might be TRBD1 (6 bases). V dropped 3 bases and J dropped 2 bases, with 10 bases sitting between them. This CDR3 contains 15 residues. In germline, CDR1 is SGHDN, CDR2 FVKESK. The CDR3 spells CASSQLGGTNEKLFF. As DNA, the CDR3 is TGTGCCAGCAGCCAGCTTGGGGGCACTAATGAAAAACTGTTTTTT. Supplemented by reference TRBV14 and TRBJ1-4, the full variable domain reads EAGVTQFPSHSVIEKGQTVTLRCDPISGHDNLYWYRRVMGKEIKFLLHFVKESKQDESGMPNNRFLAERTGGTYSTLKVQPAELEDSGVYFCASSQLGGTNEKLFFGSGTQLSVL.

The chain couples TRBV27 to TRBJ1-2, with 7 bases matching TRBD1. This CDR3 spans 15 amino acids. The ends lost 3 bases at V and 1 base at J; junction bases unmatched: 5. Germline V lookup: CDR1 MNHEY, CDR2 SMNVEV (reference sequence). The DNA of the CDR3 is TGTGCCAGCAGTTTTGTGGGACAGAGTAACTATGGCTACACCTTC. Protein product: CASSFVGQSNYGYTF.